These 10 T cell receptor beta chains share one sample of origin, sequenced in a study of neoadjuvant nivolumab and ipilimumab in lung cancer. Profiling relied on immunoSEQ multiplex PCR, and the TCRdb table lists in-frame clones only, not all of them. The data contain over 20,000 clones, around 83% of them singletons. This specimen consisted of tumor tissue, obtained after neoadjuvant nivolumab, alone or with ipilimumab, at or shortly before surgery. Every receptor here comes from an adult with non-small cell lung cancer.

V is TRBV6-5 and J is TRBJ1-5; weak D call: TRBD1 (5 bases). The V end lost 7 bases, the J end lost 5 bases, and 18 bases lay between the germline ends. The CDR3 contains 15 residues. The V gene's germline CDR1 is MNHEY and CDR2 SVGAGI. Here the CDR3 reads CASTPRGGWDQPQHF. CDR3 nucleotides: TGTGCCAGCACTCCCCGGGGGGGGTGGGATCAGCCCCAGCATTTT.

The J gene is TRBJ2-7, the V gene TRBV2; D is ambiguous. The CDR3 is made up of 15 amino acids. From germline, CDR1 is SNHLY and CDR2 FYNNEI. V gave up 1 base and J gave up 0 bases, with 10 bases separating them. In nucleotides, the CDR3 is TGTGCCAGCAGTGAAGTGACTTCGAGCTCCTACGAGCAGTACTTC. Protein product: CASSEVTSSSYEQYF.

The chain recombines TRBV29-1 with TRBJ2-7, with a possible D match to TRBD2 (7 bases). Trimming left V 6 bases short and J 1 base short, with 13 bases between. The CDR3 runs to 13 residues. The germline gives CDR1 SQVTM, CDR2 ANQGSEA. The CDR3 sequence is CSVRGLESYEQYF. CDR3 nucleotide sequence: TGCAGCGTGCGGGGGCTTGAGTCCTACGAGCAGTACTTC.

The chain joins TRBV10-3 to TRBJ1-1; D may be TRBD1 (6 bases). V was trimmed by 2 bases and J by 11 bases, leaving 9 bases between them. CDR1 is ENHRY, CDR2 SYGVKD, per germline. CDR3 length equals 11 residues. The CDR3 region has the DNA TGTGCCATCAGTGAGGGGGACAATGCTTTCTTT. Its protein is CAISEGDNAFF.

The gene calls are TRBV4-1 and TRBJ1-5; TRBD1 agrees at 11 bases. This CDR3 has 17 amino acids. The germline V gene has CDR1 MGHRA and CDR2 YSYEKL. The V segment lost 0 bases and the J segment 4 bases; nucleotides outside the gene matches: 5. The CDR3 loop is CASSQDTGTGGNQPQHF. The CDR3 region has the DNA TGCGCCAGCAGCCAAGACACCGGGACAGGGGGAAATCAGCCCCAGCATTTT.

The DNA for the CDR3 is TGTGCCTGGAGTGTGAAAGGGGGAGGCTACACCTTC. This sequence encodes CAWSVKGGGYTF. This sequence joins TRBV30 and TRBJ1-2, with D perhaps matching TRBD1 (6 bases). CDR1 and CDR2 from the germline V gene are GTSNPN and SVGIG (reference sequence). The CDR3 runs to 12 residues. Trimming removed 0 bases at V and 8 bases at J, with 10 bases between.

The chain has TRBV10-2 and TRBJ2-7; D is unclear. V shed 7 bases and J shed 4 bases, with 8 bases lying between them. CDR1 is WSHSY, CDR2 SAAADI, per germline. The CDR3 length is 11 residues. The CDR3 DNA reads TGCGCCAGCACTAATAAGTACGAGCAGTACTTC. Translating it yields CASTNKYEQYF.

This clone was picked up one time. The chain carries TRBV30 and TRBJ1-1; 10 bases align to TRBD1. Germline CDR1 is GTSNPN and CDR2 is SVGIG (reference sequence). This CDR3 is built from 16 residues. V dropped 2 bases and J dropped 3; count of bases not matched to a gene: 9. The CDR3 coding sequence is TGTGCCTGGAGTTCCGGGACAGGGGTCCTAGACACTGAAGCTTTCTTT. Its translation: CAWSSGTGVLDTEAFF.

This chain links TRBV25-1 with TRBJ1-4, with 9 bases matching TRBD1. Unmatched junction bases numbered 2, after V lost 5 bases and J lost 7 bases. Germline V gives CDR1 MGHDK, CDR2 SYGVNS. The CDR3 sequence is 13 residues long. This chain's CDR3 is CASSWTGVEKLFF. The CDR3 nucleotides read TGTGCCAGCAGTTGGACAGGGGTTGAAAAACTGTTTTTT.

This clone was observed a few times. The rearrangement uses TRBV6-5 and TRBJ1-4; possible D gene TRBD1, 5 bases. The CDR3 is made up of 14 amino acids. The germline gives CDR1 MNHEY, CDR2 SVGAGI. Trimming shortened V by 1 base and J by 6 bases, and 9 bases separated the two germline ends. In DNA, the CDR3 is TGTGCCAGCAGTTACTTCTCAGGGCATGAAAAACTGTTTTTT. Amino acids: CASSYFSGHEKLFF.